This TCR beta chain was observed in a study of breast tumors, draining lymph nodes, adjacent tissues. The CDR3 extends over 14 amino acids. Trimming stripped 5 bases from V and 6 bases from J, with 17 bases between. Per germline, CDR1 SEHNR and CDR2 FQNEAQ (reference sequence). This clonotype was counted at least ten times. What it binds is not known. A much larger clone lies one base from this, so it may be a read error. TCRdb reprocessed the multiplex PCR reads with MiXCR, giving one entry per CDR3 protein. The repertoire holds about 8,300 distinct CDR3 sequences, with around 80% as singletons. Regarding the study as a whole: Tumor and nontumor repertoires were significantly more similar in luminal-like than in basal-like breast cancer. That most tumor T cells come from lymph nodes remained unproven. The data were judged consistent with most tumor T cells coming from lymph node and expanding in tumor. Tumor TCR diversity was below lymph nodes but above nontumor tissue.

The V gene is TRBV7-9, the J gene TRBJ2-7; TRBD2 is a possible D gene (5 bases). The sample consisted of tumor-adjacent breast tissue. The receptor comes from a female donor with breast cancer. Some clones in this sample may be carry-over from other donors' samples. Here the CDR3 DNA reads TGTGCCAGCAGCCCCTTTGTGGGAGCAAGCGAGCAGTACTTC. Encoded protein: CASSPFVGASEQYF.